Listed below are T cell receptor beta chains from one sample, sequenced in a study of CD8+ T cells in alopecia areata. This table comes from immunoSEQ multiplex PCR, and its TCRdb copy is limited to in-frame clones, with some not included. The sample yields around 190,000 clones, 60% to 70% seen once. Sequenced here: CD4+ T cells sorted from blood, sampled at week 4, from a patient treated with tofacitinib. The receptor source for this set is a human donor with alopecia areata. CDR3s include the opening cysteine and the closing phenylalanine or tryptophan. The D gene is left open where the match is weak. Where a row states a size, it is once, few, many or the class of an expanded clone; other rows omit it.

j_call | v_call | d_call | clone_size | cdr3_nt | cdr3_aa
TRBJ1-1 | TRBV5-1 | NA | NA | TGCGCCAGCAACAATATGAACACTGAAGCTTTCTTT | CASNNMNTEAFF
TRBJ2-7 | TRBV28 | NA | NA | TGTGTCAGCAGTCTAGGTTTGGGCGCACGGGAGCAGTACTTC | CVSSLGLGAREQYF
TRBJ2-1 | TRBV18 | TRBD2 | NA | TGTGCCAGCTCACCTCTAGCGGGAGGCTACAATGAGCAGTTCTTC | CASSPLAGGYNEQFF
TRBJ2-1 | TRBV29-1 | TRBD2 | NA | TGCAGCGTTGGAGCGGGAGGGAATGAGCAGTTCTTC | CSVGAGGNEQFF
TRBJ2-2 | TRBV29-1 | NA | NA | TGCAGCGTTGCCCTCCTAGCCCCCGCGAACACCGGGGAGCTGTTTTTT | CSVALLAPANTGELFF
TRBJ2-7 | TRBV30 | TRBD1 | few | TGTGCCTGGATACCCGGGACAGGGATGCCGCTGGGCGAGCAGTACTTC | CAWIPGTGMPLGEQYF
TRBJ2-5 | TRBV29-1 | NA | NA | TGCAGCGTGGGGCCAGGCAGGGGCGCCCGGGAGACCCAGTACTTC | CSVGPGRGARETQYF
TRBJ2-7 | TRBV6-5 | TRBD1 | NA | TGTGCCAGCAGAAAGACAGGGACCAAATACTACGAGCAGTACTTC | CASRKTGTKYYEQYF
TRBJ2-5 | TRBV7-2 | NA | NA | TGTGCCAGCAGCATTCGGGACACCCTAATGGGAGAGACCCAGTACTTC | CASSIRDTLMGETQYF
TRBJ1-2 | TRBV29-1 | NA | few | TGCAGCGCTCCCCAGCTAGGGGGAAACTATGGCTACACCTTC | CSAPQLGGNYGYTF
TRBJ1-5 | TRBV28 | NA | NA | TGTGCCAGCTTGAGAGGGTTAAATCAGCCCCAGCATTTT | CASLRGLNQPQHF
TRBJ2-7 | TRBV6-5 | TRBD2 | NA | TGTGCCAGCAGTTCCAATAGCGGGGCGCTCTACGAGCAGTACTTC | CASSSNSGALYEQYF
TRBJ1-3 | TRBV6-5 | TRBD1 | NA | TGTGCCAGCACCAGACGGACAGGCTCGGACACCATATATTTT | CASTRRTGSDTIYF
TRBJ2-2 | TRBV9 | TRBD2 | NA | TGTGCCAGCAGCTTATTAGCGGGGAACACCGGGGAGCTGTTTTTT | CASSLLAGNTGELFF
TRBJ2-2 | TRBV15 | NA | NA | TGTGCCACGGCCCCTAGGGGGACTGTGGGGGAGCTGTTTTTT | CATAPRGTVGELFF
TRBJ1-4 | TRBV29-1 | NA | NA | TGCAGCGTTGAATGGGGGACTAATGAAAAACTGTTTTTT | CSVEWGTNEKLFF
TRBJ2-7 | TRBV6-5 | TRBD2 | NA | TGTGCCAGCAGCCGTAAGTCTGGGGGGGTCTACGAGCAGTACTTC | CASSRKSGGVYEQYF
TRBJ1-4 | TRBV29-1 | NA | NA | TGCAGCGTTGCACCAGTTAATGAAAAACTGTTTTTT | CSVAPVNEKLFF
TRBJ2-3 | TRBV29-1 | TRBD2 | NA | TGCAGCGTCCAGAGACTAGCGGGAGCAGATACGCAGTATTTT | CSVQRLAGADTQYF
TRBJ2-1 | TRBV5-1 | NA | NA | TGCGCCAGCAGCCCACGGACTCAAAATGAGCAGTTCTTC | CASSPRTQNEQFF
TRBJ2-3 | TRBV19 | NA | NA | TGTGCCAGTAGTTTCACAGATACGCAGTATTTT | CASSFTDTQYF
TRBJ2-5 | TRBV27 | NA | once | TGTGCCAGCAGTCCCCGCTGGGGGGCGGATCAAGAGACCCAGTACTTC | CASSPRWGADQETQYF
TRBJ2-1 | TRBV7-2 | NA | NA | TGTGCCAGCAGCTTAGACCGCTTCTCCTACAATGAGCAGTTCTTC | CASSLDRFSYNEQFF
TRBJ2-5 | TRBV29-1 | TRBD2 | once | TGCAGCGTTGGGTTAGCGGGCCTGGTAGGAGAGACCCAGTACTTC | CSVGLAGLVGETQYF
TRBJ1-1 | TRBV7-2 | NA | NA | TGTGCCAGCAGCTTAGTTTCCGGGGGCAACACTGAAGCTTTCTTT | CASSLVSGGNTEAFF
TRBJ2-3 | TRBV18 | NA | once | TGTGCCAGCTCACCAAGGTCGTTGGCGGCTTCTAGCACAGATACGCAGTATTTT | CASSPRSLAASSTDTQYF
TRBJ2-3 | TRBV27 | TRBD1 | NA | TGTGCCAGCAACCTGGGACAGGGGGGCACAGATACGCAGTATTTT | CASNLGQGGTDTQYF
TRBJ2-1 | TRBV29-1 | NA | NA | TGCATTGGGGGCTTCTACAATGAGCAGTTCTTC | CIGGFYNEQFF
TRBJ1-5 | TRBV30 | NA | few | TGTGCCTGGACCTCGGGGCCCAATCAGCCCCAGCATTTT | CAWTSGPNQPQHF
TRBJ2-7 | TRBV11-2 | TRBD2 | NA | TGTGCCAGCAGCCCTATAGCGGGAGCTCCCTACGAGCAGTACTTC | CASSPIAGAPYEQYF
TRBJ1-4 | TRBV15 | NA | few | TGTGCCACCAGCAGAGGAGTACGAAAACTGTTTTTT | CATSRGVRKLFF
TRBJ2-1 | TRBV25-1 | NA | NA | TGTGCCAGCAGCCAACGGCAGACAGGATACAATGAGCAGTTCTTC | CASSQRQTGYNEQFF
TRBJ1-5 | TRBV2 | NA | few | TGTGCCAGCAGGTCGGGTCAGCCCCAGCATTTT | CASRSGQPQHF
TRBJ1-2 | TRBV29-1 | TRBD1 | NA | TGCAGCGTCGAGGGACAGGGGAGCGACTACACCTTC | CSVEGQGSDYTF
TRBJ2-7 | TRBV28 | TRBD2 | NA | TGTGCCAGCACCCTCCTGGGGACTAGTCTCCACGAGCAGTACTTC | CASTLLGTSLHEQYF
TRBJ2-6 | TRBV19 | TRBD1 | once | TGTGCCAGTAGTTCTAGGCCAGGGGGAACTGGGGCCAACGTCCTGACTTTC | CASSSRPGGTGANVLTF
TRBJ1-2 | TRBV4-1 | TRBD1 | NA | TGCGCCAGCAGCCCGACAGGGGACTATGGCTACACCTTC | CASSPTGDYGYTF
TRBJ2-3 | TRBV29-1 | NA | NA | TGCAGCGTTCTGGAGATCTCAGATACGCAGTATTTT | CSVLEISDTQYF
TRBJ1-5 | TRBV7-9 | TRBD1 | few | TGTGCCAGCTCTACAGGGGATAGCAATCAGCCCCAGCATTTT | CASSTGDSNQPQHF
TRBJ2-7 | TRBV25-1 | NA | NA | TGTGCCAGCAGTGAATATACCGTCTACGAGCAGTACTTC | CASSEYTVYEQYF
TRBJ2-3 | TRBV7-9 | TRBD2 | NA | TGTGCCAGCAGCTTAGGGGGTGCCCGGGAGGTGAGAGATACGCAGTATTTT | CASSLGGAREVRDTQYF